These 14 T cell receptor beta chains originate from one sample sequenced in a study of blood T cell repertoires in COVID-19. Generated by immunoSEQ multiplex PCR, the TCRdb table keeps only in-frame clones and is missing some. Of around 250,000 clones listed, roughly 86% are singletons. Material for sequencing was peripheral blood. The receptors stem from a woman of 80 years or more with COVID-19, enrolled during active disease.

The chain couples TRBV6-5 to TRBJ1-4, with 9 bases identical to TRBD1. Germline V gives CDR1 MNHEY, CDR2 SVGAGI. With 7 bases clipped from V and 2 bases from J, the junction kept 5 bases outside the gene matches. The CDR3 has 15 amino acids. The CDR3 loop reads CASKTGGTTNEKLFF. CDR3 DNA: TGTGCCAGCAAAACAGGGGGCACGACTAATGAAAAACTGTTTTTT.

This clone was found a few times. The rearrangement links TRBV7-8 to TRBJ1-3, with D unresolved. The V and J ends lost 4 bases and 0 bases respectively, with 7 bases between them. This CDR3 has 14 residues. Per the germline V gene, CDR1 is SGHVS and CDR2 is FQNEAQ. The CDR3 protein is CASSSSPSGNTIYF. CDR3 nucleotide sequence: TGTGCCAGCAGCTCTAGCCCCTCTGGAAACACCATATATTTT.

This chain links TRBV4-1 with TRBJ1-1, with D maybe TRBD1 (5 bases). The germline gives CDR1 MGHRA, CDR2 YSYEKL. The CDR3 contains 16 residues. Trimming took 1 base from V and 1 from J, leaving 13 bases between them. The CDR3 is CASSQAVGTPNTEAFF. CDR3 sequence (DNA): TGCGCCAGCAGCCAAGCGGTTGGGACTCCGAACACTGAAGCTTTCTTT.

The V gene is TRBV6-5, the J gene TRBJ2-7; 7 bases agree with TRBD1. Trimming at V came to 6 bases and at J to 3 bases, leaving 5 bases not matched to a gene. There are 13 residues in the CDR3. The germline gives CDR1 MNHEY, CDR2 SVGAGI. The CDR3 region is CASRRTGDYEQYF. The CDR3 DNA reads as TGTGCCAGCAGAAGGACAGGCGACTACGAGCAGTACTTC.

This chain uses TRBV10-3 with TRBJ2-1, with 7 bases that match TRBD2. V lost 8 bases, J lost 5 bases, and 3 bases stayed unmatched. This CDR3 is built from 12 residues. Germline assignment: CDR1 ENHRY and CDR2 SYGVKD. The CDR3 loop is CAIRDYHNEQFF. The DNA of the CDR3 is TGTGCCATCCGGGACTACCACAATGAGCAGTTCTTC.

The rearrangement links TRBV5-6 to TRBJ2-1, with a tentative D call TRBD2 (5 bases). Per the germline V gene, CDR1 is SGHDT and CDR2 is YYEEEE. This CDR3 is built from 14 residues. V shed 4 bases and J shed 9 bases, with 17 bases lying between them. The CDR3 loop is CASSPPLRGREQFF. CDR3 coding DNA: TGTGCCAGCAGCCCCCCTCTCCGCGGGCGTGAGCAGTTCTTC.

This clone was observed a few times. The chain joins TRBV7-9 to TRBJ2-6; the D gene is possibly TRBD2 (6 bases). The CDR3 contains 17 residues. V gave up 3 bases and J gave up 1 base, with 13 bases separating them. The germline V gene has CDR1 SEHNR and CDR2 FQNEAQ (reference sequence). CDR3 amino acids: CASSLVGGESGANVLTF. DNA for the CDR3: TGTGCCAGCAGCTTGGTTGGAGGGGAATCTGGGGCCAACGTCCTGACTTTC.

The J gene is TRBJ1-3, the V gene TRBV3-1 (or the pseudogene TRBV3-2); no reliable D call. Trimming stripped 4 bases from V and 0 bases from J, with 16 bases between. Per germline, CDR1 LGHDT and CDR2 YNNKEL (reference sequence). This CDR3 contains 17 residues. CDR3 nucleotide sequence: TGTGCCAGCAGCCGGTACTCTATAACAGTCTCTGGAAACACCATATATTTT. Its protein is CASSRYSITVSGNTIYF.

V gene TRBV6-5 combines with J gene TRBJ1-4; 7 nucleotides align to TRBD1. CDR1 is MNHEY and CDR2 is SVGAGI in the germline V gene. The CDR3 contains 14 residues. The J segment lost 7 bases and the V segment lost 7 bases, leaving 9 bases of the junction unmatched. CDR3 DNA: TGTGCCAGCACCTCGGGACAGAGGGGTGAAAAACTGTTTTTT. Protein product: CASTSGQRGEKLFF.

In DNA form, the CDR3 reads TGCGCCAGCGGAGGAGATCAGACCTACGAGCAGTACTTC. This translates into CASGGDQTYEQYF. The chain has TRBV10-1 and TRBJ2-7, with D possibly matching TRBD2 (5 bases). Germline V gives CDR1 WNHNN, CDR2 SYGVQD (reference sequence). The CDR3 runs to 13 residues. V gave up 8 bases and J gave up 2 bases, with 13 bases separating them.

This clone showed up just once. V is TRBV19 and J is TRBJ1-5, with 12 bases fitting TRBD1. Per the germline V gene, CDR1 is LNHDA and CDR2 is SQIVND (reference sequence). V was pared by 3 bases and J by 7 bases, with 7 bases of the junction left unmatched. The CDR3 spans 16 residues. The CDR3 spells CASSISGTGGGQPQHF. Here the CDR3 DNA reads TGTGCCAGTAGTATCTCCGGGACAGGGGGCGGGCAGCCCCAGCATTTT.

This rearrangement joins TRBV30 to TRBJ2-5; TRBD1 might be the D (6 bases). V lost 0 bases and J 7 bases, leaving 15 bases between the germline ends. The CDR3 is 14 residues long. Germline V CDR1 and CDR2: GTSNPN, SVGIG (reference sequence). The CDR3 loop reads CAWSVIARRGTQYF. In DNA, the CDR3 is TGTGCCTGGAGTGTAATCGCACGCAGGGGGACCCAGTACTTC.

This clone showed up just a few times. The rearrangement joins TRBV18 to TRBJ1-1; the match to TRBD1 covers 7 bases. Germline CDR1 reads KGHSH; CDR2 reads LQKENI. Trimming removed 3 bases from V and 10 bases from J; junction bases left unmatched: 8. This CDR3 has 13 amino acids. The CDR3: CASSPDRLGVAFF. The CDR3, as DNA: TGTGCCAGCTCACCGGACAGGTTAGGTGTAGCTTTCTTT.

The chain couples TRBV14 to TRBJ2-5; D possibly corresponds to TRBD2 (5 bases). Germline CDR1 is SGHDN and CDR2 is FVKESK. The CDR3 spans 13 residues. Trimming removed 2 bases from V and 5 bases from J, with 9 bases in between. The CDR3 reads CASSQNLAETQYF. The CDR3 DNA reads as TGTGCCAGCAGCCAAAACCTAGCCGAGACCCAGTACTTC.